The rows below give T cell receptor beta chains drawn from one sample of a study of PD-1 blockade in classical Hodgkin lymphoma. The method was immunoSEQ multiplex PCR; TCRdb's version includes in-frame clones alone and lacks a portion of them. Counted here are approximately 79,000 clones, around 90% occurring once; the ten biggest clones make up approximately 2.5%. The sample here was peripheral blood mononuclear cells (PBMCs), taken before the second cycle of nivolumab. The origin of the receptors is a human donor with classical Hodgkin lymphoma. The CDR3 runs from the conserved cysteine through the conserved F or W. Clone size is given for some rows only: seen once, a few or many times, or a class if the clone is expanded.

CDR3: CASRKRSKNDLEQFF; length: 15; size: NA; V: TRBV6-1
CDR3: CASSIGTAASYEQYF; length: 15; size: NA; V: TRBV27
CDR3: CASSFILAGDYNEQFF; length: 16; size: once; V: TRBV5-1
CDR3: CASSLEIAPGELFF; length: 14; size: NA; V: TRBV7-9
CDR3: CASPPTGGPYNEQFF; length: 15; size: NA; V: TRBV6-6
CDR3: CASSDGMEQYF; length: 11; size: NA; V: TRBV6-1
CDR3: CASSSGRQGSLGYGYTF; length: 17; size: NA; V: TRBV19
CDR3: CASSPGGGSSTLAKNIQYF; length: 19; size: NA; V: TRBV7-2
CDR3: CASSSLGRSAYEQYF; length: 15; size: NA; V: TRBV28
CDR3: CASRIVLGTEAFF; length: 13; size: NA; V: TRBV19